This TCR beta chain was identified in a study of neurological immune-mediated disorders. Study results and limitations: Because no CDR3 amino acid sequences were shared across subjects by expanded clones, private repertoires were suggested in all groups. HTLV-1-associated myelopathy showed the most TCR clonal expansion; multiple sclerosis the least, below healthy controls.

The team produced cDNA through 5'RACE using 10-nucleotide random UMIs. Each CDR3 protein is one row after TCRdb ran MiXCR on the 5' RACE reads. The sample comprises fewer than 110,000 distinct CDR3 sequences, 9.5% to 14% of which are singletons, and approximately 3.1% rests with the top ten. This sample's time point: longitudinal time-point 3. The unsorted libraries were prepared from 2 million PBMCs (stored at -80 C). This clonotype has at least ten counts. The antigen remains unidentified. This CDR3 region has 13 residues. Trimming removed 3 bases at V and 5 bases at J, with 11 bases between. Germline lookup yields CDR1 SGHVS and CDR2 FNYEAQ.

The receptor comes from a female donor with HTLV-1-associated myelopathy (HAM/TSP). The chain employs TRBV7-6 and TRBJ2-7; D is undetermined. The sample was PBMCs. DNA for the CDR3: TGTGCCAGCAGCTTGTACGACGGCCACGAGCAGTACTTC. It specifies CASSLYDGHEQYF.